The rows below give T cell receptor beta chains drawn from one sample of a study of regulatory T cells in long-lasting Graves disease. Using its own MiXCR run on the multiplex PCR reads, TCRdb lists one record per CDR3 protein. The sample includes 300,000 to 400,000 distinct CDR3 sequences, 15% to 20% of them seen just once. The specimen was peripheral blood mononuclear cells (PBMCs), collected at new diagnosis, from a patient treated with antithyroid drugs. Every receptor here comes from a female donor with Graves disease. CDR3s include the opening cysteine and the closing phenylalanine or tryptophan. The D gene is left open where the match is weak. The size field is filled for only some rows; it gives once, few, many or a size class.

v_gene,abundance,j_gene,d_gene,len,CDR3aa,CDR3nt
TRBV30,many,TRBJ1-5,.,14,CAWSSTGGNQPQHF,TGTGCCTGGAGCTCAACCGGGGGGAATCAGCCCCAGCATTTT
TRBV18,.,TRBJ2-6,.,16,CASSPPTNSGANVLTF,TGTGCCAGCTCACCACCAACCAACTCTGGGGCCAACGTCCTGACTTTC
TRBV3-1,many,TRBJ1-1,.,15,CASSQDGGSNTEAFF,TGTGCCAGCAGCCAAGACGGCGGATCGAACACTGAAGCTTTCTTT
TRBV28,many,TRBJ2-7,.,14,CASRPPLEGYEQYF,TGTGCCAGCCGGCCTCCACTTGAGGGCTACGAGCAGTACTTC
TRBV9,.,TRBJ2-7,.,16,CASSVGSSSRASEQYF,TGTGCCAGCAGCGTAGGCTCGAGTAGCCGTGCGAGCGAGCAGTACTTC
TRBV10-3,.,TRBJ2-2,.,14,CASGGTLNTGELFF,TGTGCCAGCGGCGGGACACTGAACACCGGGGAGCTGTTTTTT
TRBV4-2,.,TRBJ1-1,TRBD1,15,CASSQAGQGGTEAFF,TGTGCCAGCAGCCAAGCTGGACAGGGAGGCACTGAAGCTTTCTTT
TRBV5-1,many,TRBJ2-7,.,11,CASSASYEQYF,TGTGCCAGCAGCGCATCCTACGAGCAGTACTTC
TRBV27,many,TRBJ1-2,.,14,CASTPGVGVYGYTF,TGTGCCAGCACCCCCGGGGTTGGGGTCTATGGCTACACCTTC
TRBV2,many,TRBJ2-7,.,16,CASSPDDSRQVYEQYF,TGTGCCAGCAGCCCGGACGACAGTCGGCAGGTCTACGAGCAGTACTTC
TRBV19,many,TRBJ1-1,.,13,CASSIRENTEAFF,TGTGCCAGTAGTATCAGGGAGAACACTGAAGCTTTCTTT
TRBV9,.,TRBJ2-6,TRBD1,15,CASSPQGGRANVLTF,TGTGCCAGCAGCCCACAGGGGGGCCGGGCCAACGTCCTGACTTTC
TRBV20-1,many,TRBJ2-3,.,17,CSATTFRTAAPTDTQYF,TGCAGTGCTACCACCTTCCGGACTGCAGCTCCCACAGATACGCAGTATTTT
TRBV30,many,TRBJ1-2,.,15,CAWSATGTPAGGYTF,TGTGCCTGGAGTGCCACAGGAACGCCCGCGGGGGGCTACACCTTC
TRBV28,many,TRBJ2-7,.,16,CASNPTGWRPRYEQYF,TGTGCCAGCAACCCCACGGGCTGGCGGCCCCGCTACGAGCAGTACTTC
TRBV12-5,many,TRBJ2-1,.,18,CASGPHGLLPFSYNEQFF,TGTGCTAGTGGCCCGCACGGTTTACTCCCCTTCTCCTACAATGAGCAGTTCTTC
TRBV20-1,many,TRBJ2-7,.,12,CSASEAQWEQYF,TGCAGTGCTAGTGAGGCGCAGTGGGAGCAGTACTTC
TRBV27,.,TRBJ2-6,.,16,CASRDGRKPGANVLTF,TGTGCCAGCAGGGATGGGAGGAAACCTGGGGCCAACGTCCTGACTTTC
TRBV3-1,many,TRBJ1-2,TRBD1,13,CASSLTGGDGYTF,TGTGCCAGCAGCCTCACAGGGGGCGATGGCTACACCTTC
TRBV10-2,many,TRBJ2-6,.,16,CASSESGDSGANVLTF,TGCGCCAGCAGTGAGTCAGGGGATTCTGGGGCCAACGTCCTGACTTTC
TRBV6-2/TRBV6-3,many,TRBJ2-7,TRBD1,15,CASSSAGQGSNEQYF,TGTGCCAGCAGTTCCGCCGGACAGGGGAGCAACGAGCAGTACTTC
TRBV27,many,TRBJ1-4,.,15,CASRKSGMTNEKLFF,TGTGCCAGTCGAAAGTCCGGTATGACTAATGAAAAACTGTTTTTT
TRBV11-2,few,TRBJ1-2,.,16,CASSLEAAAASRGYTF,TGTGCCAGCAGCTTAGAAGCGGCGGCGGCCAGTCGGGGCTACACCTTC
TRBV7-8,few,TRBJ1-6,.,16,CASRLSSKKGDSPLHF,TGTGCCAGCCGCTTATCGTCGAAAAAGGGGGATTCACCCCTCCACTTT
TRBV20-1,.,TRBJ2-7,.,14,CSARETTAPYEQYF,TGCAGTGCTAGAGAAACGACAGCGCCCTACGAGCAGTACTTC
TRBV12-3/TRBV12-4,.,TRBJ2-7,TRBD2,14,CASSGTSVTGEQYF,TGTGCCAGCAGTGGGACTAGCGTTACTGGCGAGCAGTACTTC
TRBV28,many,TRBJ2-7,.,14,CASRSSGVANEQYF,TGTGCCAGCAGGTCCTCGGGAGTCGCAAACGAGCAGTACTTC
TRBV9,.,TRBJ2-3,.,16,CASSYRGLLSTDTQYF,TGTGCCAGCAGCTACCGTGGGCTCCTATCGACAGATACGCAGTATTTT
TRBV12-3/TRBV12-4,many,TRBJ2-5,.,13,CASSVREGGTQYF,TGTGCCAGCAGTGTCAGAGAAGGCGGGACCCAGTACTTC
TRBV12-5,many,TRBJ2-7,.,11,CASGRAAEQYF,TGTGCTAGCGGACGGGCAGCCGAGCAGTACTTC
TRBV2,.,TRBJ2-2,TRBD2,18,CASRLLAGGPSDTGELFF,TGTGCCAGCAGGCTACTAGCGGGAGGGCCGTCGGACACCGGGGAGCTGTTTTTT
TRBV5-6,few,TRBJ2-7,.,14,CASNQGLTSYEQYF,TGTGCCAGCAACCAGGGTTTAACCTCCTACGAGCAGTACTTC
TRBV27,many,TRBJ2-2,.,12,CASSRGTGELFF,TGTGCCAGCAGTCGGGGAACCGGGGAGCTGTTTTTT
TRBV18,few,TRBJ2-7,TRBD1,16,CSSSPGTVIPTYEQYF,TGTTCCAGCTCACCAGGGACAGTAATTCCCACCTACGAGCAGTACTTC
TRBV27,many,TRBJ1-4,TRBD1,15,CASSPWTGGGEKLFF,TGTGCCAGCAGTCCCTGGACAGGGGGCGGTGAAAAACTGTTTTTT
TRBV19,few,TRBJ2-2,TRBD1,14,CASSFRDRAGELFF,TGTGCCAGTAGTTTCCGGGACAGGGCCGGGGAGCTGTTTTTT
TRBV2,many,TRBJ1-6,.,16,CASSPDSVSYNSPLHF,TGTGCCAGCAGCCCCGACAGTGTCTCCTATAATTCACCCCTCCACTTT
TRBV11-3,.,TRBJ2-7,TRBD2,18,CASSSRTSGKGTPPEQYF,TGTGCCAGCAGCTCGCGGACTAGCGGGAAGGGAACCCCGCCCGAGCAGTACTTC
TRBV11-2,many,TRBJ2-1,TRBD1,16,CASSLELTGTKAEQFF,TGTGCCAGCAGCTTAGAATTGACAGGGACGAAGGCCGAGCAGTTCTTC
TRBV20-1,many,TRBJ2-5,TRBD2,13,CSAGLAGGETQYF,TGCAGTGCTGGACTAGCGGGAGGAGAGACCCAGTACTTC
TRBV29-1,many,TRBJ1-1,.,11,CSVDRPGGAFF,TGCAGCGTTGACCGTCCAGGCGGAGCTTTCTTT
TRBV14,many,TRBJ1-2,.,16,CASSQEGPGNLYGYTF,TGTGCCAGCAGCCAAGAAGGGCCAGGGAACCTATATGGCTACACCTTC
TRBV10-3,many,TRBJ2-7,.,14,CAISVLSSSYEQYF,TGTGCCATCAGTGTCTTATCTAGCTCCTACGAGCAGTACTTC
TRBV20-1,many,TRBJ1-1,.,13,CSATGQMNTEAFF,TGCAGTGCTACCGGGCAGATGAACACTGAAGCTTTCTTT
TRBV28,many,TRBJ1-5,.,15,CASTPGSHSNQPQHF,TGTGCCAGCACCCCAGGGTCGCATAGCAATCAGCCCCAGCATTTT
TRBV7-3,many,TRBJ2-1,.,13,CASSLPPEDEQFF,TGTGCCAGCAGCTTACCTCCTGAGGATGAGCAGTTCTTC
TRBV20-1,many,TRBJ2-7,.,12,CSAEHRSYEQYF,TGCAGTGCTGAACACCGTAGCTACGAGCAGTACTTC
TRBV7-8,many,TRBJ2-5,.,15,CASRVERAFGETQYF,TGTGCCAGCAGAGTTGAGAGGGCCTTCGGAGAGACCCAGTACTTC
TRBV14,many,TRBJ1-2,.,17,CASSQKHTTGPDYGYTF,TGTGCCAGCAGCCAAAAACACACTACAGGCCCGGACTATGGCTACACCTTC
TRBV20-1,many,TRBJ1-5,TRBD1,15,CSARAGQGNNQPQHF,TGCAGTGCTAGAGCGGGACAGGGAAACAATCAGCCCCAGCATTTT
TRBV6-1,many,TRBJ2-5,.,12,CASTYLGETQYF,TGTGCCAGCACCTATTTGGGAGAGACCCAGTACTTC
TRBV6-1,many,TRBJ1-1,TRBD1,14,CASSWTGERTGAFF,TGTGCCAGCAGCTGGACAGGGGAAAGAACTGGGGCTTTCTTT